Given below is one T cell receptor (beta chain) in context. Antigen: not known. With a much larger clone just one base away, this may be a read error. This record comes from a study of regulatory T cells in long-lasting Graves disease. This CDR3 contains 14 residues. Trimming took off 6 bases at V and 2 bases at J, with 13 bases between the two ends. Looked up from germline, CDR1 is MNHEY and CDR2 is SVGEGT. Study findings and constraints: Graves' patients with persistent disease showed TCR diversity lower than patients newly diagnosed. Those with persistent disease had in common more public clonotypes (2,741) than new patients (roughly 1,000).

The authors built TCR beta libraries using iRepertoire HTBI primers and Arm-PCR of CDR3 regions. Via MiXCR, TCRdb re-called the multiplex PCR reads, giving one row per CDR3 protein. The table has 360,000 or so distinct CDR3 sequences, approximately 16% seen once. The time point is: newly diagnosed GD, antithyroid drugs for less than 3 months. Generation of the TCR library employed RNA extracted from PBMCs. The same sample was also studied in work on T cells in Graves' hyperthyroidism and ophthalmopathy. That source notes: Clinical symptoms, serum thyroxine and TRAb, thyroid ultrasound and orbital computed tomography were used for the diagnoses. Stable hyperthyroidism was separated from ophthalmopathy by a model based on 13 V-J features.

The receptor was isolated from a man aged 35-49 years with Graves disease. The sample was peripheral blood mononuclear cells (PBMCs), taken at new diagnosis, from a patient treated with antithyroid drugs. The chain carries TRBV6-2 or TRBV6-3 and TRBJ1-1; unclear D gene. This CDR3 reads CASRLSQSNTEAFF. The CDR3 region has the DNA TGTGCCAGCAGACTATCCCAGAGTAACACTGAAGCTTTCTTT.